This T cell receptor beta chain is drawn from a study of PD-L1 blockade in urothelial cancer. The table came from immunoSEQ multiplex PCR; TCRdb's copy has only in-frame clones and leaves some out. The sample records more than 35,000 clones, around 82% being singletons. Germline V gene data show CDR1 as MGHDK and CDR2 as SYGVNS. CDR3 length equals 15 residues. The V end was cut by 6 bases, the J end by 3 bases, with 14 bases between. The sequencing used PBMCs, collected around atezolizumab (anti-PD-L1) treatment. The V gene is TRBV25-1, the J gene TRBJ1-4; D call uncertain. The TCR sequence derives from an older man with urothelial cancer. Here the CDR3 DNA reads TGTGCCAGCAGACATGCGACTAGGTCTAATGAAAAACTGTTTTTT. Residues: CASRHATRSNEKLFF.